These T cell receptor beta chains were read from a single sample in a study of shared clonotypes between healthy human individuals. Sequenced by immunoSEQ multiplex PCR; TCRdb stores in-frame clones only, minus some. The top ten hold more than 0.95% of the sample, which has under 2,000,000 clones, less than 95% seen once. The sample consisted of naive CD8+ T cells sorted from blood. These receptors came from a man younger than 35 in good health. CDR3s include the opening cysteine and the closing phenylalanine or tryptophan.

CATSRGVISGNTIYF,TRBJ1-3,TRBV15
CASSLHPGQGVWPQHF,TRBJ1-5,TRBV7-2
CSAPWGGEQFF,TRBJ2-1,TRBV20-1
CASSTGKETQYF,TRBJ2-5,TRBV10-3
CASSPPEREFYNEQFF,TRBJ2-1,TRBV18
CASSPGTLYYF,TRBJ2-5,TRBV11-2
CASSPGRGPIEIYEQYF,TRBJ2-7,TRBV11-2
CASSQEPPAGAYNEQFF,TRBJ2-1,TRBV4-1
CSAASRDSYEQYF,TRBJ2-7,TRBV29-1
CSVVSGNYNEQFF,TRBJ2-1,TRBV29-1
CASSVTTGAEQYF,TRBJ2-7,TRBV9
CASSLEQSYNEQFF,TRBJ2-1,TRBV7-9
CASSLYPGGDTEAFF,TRBJ1-1,TRBV5-5
CASSSTGSTEAFF,TRBJ1-1,TRBV7-9
CASSLRGTYGYTF,TRBJ1-2,TRBV11-2
CASSTLLVIFDNEQFF,TRBJ2-1,TRBV7-2
CASTPTGNFYEQYF,TRBJ2-7,TRBV6-1
CASSYEGNTEAFF,TRBJ1-1,TRBV6-5